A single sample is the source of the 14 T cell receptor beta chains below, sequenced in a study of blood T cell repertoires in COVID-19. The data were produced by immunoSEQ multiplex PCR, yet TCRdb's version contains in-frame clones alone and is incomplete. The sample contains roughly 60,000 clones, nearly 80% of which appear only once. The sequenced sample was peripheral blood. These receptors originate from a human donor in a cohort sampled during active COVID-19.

The CDR3: CASSPDSSYEQYF. CDR3 DNA: TGTGCCAGCAGTCCTGACAGCTCCTACGAGCAGTACTTC. The V gene is TRBV6-5, the J gene TRBJ2-7; D may be TRBD1 (5 bases). Between the trimmed V and J ends, which lost 5 bases and 0 bases, there was a span of 8 bases. CDR1 is MNHEY and CDR2 is SVGAGI in the germline V gene. This CDR3 is built from 13 residues.

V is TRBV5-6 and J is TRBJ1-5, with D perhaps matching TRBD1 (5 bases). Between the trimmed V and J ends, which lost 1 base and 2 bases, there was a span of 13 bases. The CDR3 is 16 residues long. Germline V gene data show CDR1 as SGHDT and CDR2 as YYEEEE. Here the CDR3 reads CASSLRRGRGNQPQHF. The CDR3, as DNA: TGTGCCAGCAGCTTGAGGAGGGGAAGGGGCAATCAGCCCCAGCATTTT.

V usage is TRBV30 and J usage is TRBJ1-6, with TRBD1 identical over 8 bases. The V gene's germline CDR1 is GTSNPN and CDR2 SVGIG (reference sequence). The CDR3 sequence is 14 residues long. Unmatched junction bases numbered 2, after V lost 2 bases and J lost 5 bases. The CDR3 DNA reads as TGTGCCTGGAGTTTGACAGGGGATAATTCACCCCTCCACTTT. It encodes CAWSLTGDNSPLHF.

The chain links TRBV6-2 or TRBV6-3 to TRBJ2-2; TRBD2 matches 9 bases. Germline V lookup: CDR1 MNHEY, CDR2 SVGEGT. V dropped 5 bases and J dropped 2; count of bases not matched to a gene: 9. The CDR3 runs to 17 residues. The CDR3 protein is CASSTPGGRANTGELFF. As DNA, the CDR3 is TGTGCCAGCAGTACCCCGGGCGGGAGGGCCAACACCGGGGAGCTGTTTTTT.

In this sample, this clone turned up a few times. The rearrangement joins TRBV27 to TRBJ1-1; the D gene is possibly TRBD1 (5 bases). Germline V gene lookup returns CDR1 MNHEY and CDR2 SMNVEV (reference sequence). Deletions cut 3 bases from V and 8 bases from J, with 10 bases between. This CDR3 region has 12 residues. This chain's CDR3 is CASSFQGREAFF. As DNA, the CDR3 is TGTGCCAGCAGTTTTCAGGGCCGAGAAGCTTTCTTT.

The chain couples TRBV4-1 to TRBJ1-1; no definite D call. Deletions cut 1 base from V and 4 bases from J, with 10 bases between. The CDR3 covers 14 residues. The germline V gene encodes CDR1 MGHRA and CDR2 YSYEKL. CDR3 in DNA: TGCGCCAGCAGCCAAGGGGGAGGCGCCACTGAAGCTTTCTTT. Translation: CASSQGGGATEAFF.

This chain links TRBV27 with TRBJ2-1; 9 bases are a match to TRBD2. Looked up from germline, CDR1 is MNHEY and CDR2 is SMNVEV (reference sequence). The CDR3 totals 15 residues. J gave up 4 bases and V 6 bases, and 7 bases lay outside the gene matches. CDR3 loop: CASSQREELYNEQFF. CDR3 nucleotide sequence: TGTGCCAGCAGCCAGCGGGAGGAGCTTTACAATGAGCAGTTCTTC.

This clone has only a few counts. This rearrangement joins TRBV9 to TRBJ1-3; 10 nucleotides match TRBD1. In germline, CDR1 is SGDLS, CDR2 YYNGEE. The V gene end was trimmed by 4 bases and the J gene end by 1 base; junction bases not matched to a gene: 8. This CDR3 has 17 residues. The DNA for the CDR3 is TGTGCCAGCAGCCCGGGACAGGGGAATCCTTCTGGAAACACCATATATTTT. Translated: CASSPGQGNPSGNTIYF.

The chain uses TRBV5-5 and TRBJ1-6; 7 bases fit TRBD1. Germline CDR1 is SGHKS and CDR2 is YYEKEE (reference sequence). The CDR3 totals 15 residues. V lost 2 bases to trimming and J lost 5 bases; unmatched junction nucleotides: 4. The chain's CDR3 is CASSFGTENNSPLHF. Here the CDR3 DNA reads TGTGCCAGCAGCTTTGGGACAGAGAATAATTCACCCCTCCACTTT.

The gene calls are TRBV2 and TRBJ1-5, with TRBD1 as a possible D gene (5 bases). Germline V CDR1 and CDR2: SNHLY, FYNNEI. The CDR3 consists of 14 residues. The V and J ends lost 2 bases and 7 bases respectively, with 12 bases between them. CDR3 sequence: CASSEQRGGQPQHF. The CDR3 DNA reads TGTGCCAGCAGTGAACAAAGGGGAGGGCAGCCCCAGCATTTT.

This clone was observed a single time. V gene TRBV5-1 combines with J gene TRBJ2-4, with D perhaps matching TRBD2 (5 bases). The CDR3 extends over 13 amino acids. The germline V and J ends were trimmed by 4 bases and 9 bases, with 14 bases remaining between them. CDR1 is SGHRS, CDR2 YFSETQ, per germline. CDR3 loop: CASSARRESIQYF. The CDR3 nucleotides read TGCGCCAGCAGCGCCCGTAGGGAGAGCATTCAGTACTTC.

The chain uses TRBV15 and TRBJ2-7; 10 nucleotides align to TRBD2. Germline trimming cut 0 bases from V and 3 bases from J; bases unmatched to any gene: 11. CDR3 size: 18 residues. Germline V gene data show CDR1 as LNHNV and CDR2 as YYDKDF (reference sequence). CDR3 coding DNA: TGTGCCACCAGCAGAGAGTTAGCGGGAGGCACGCAGGGCTACGAGCAGTACTTC. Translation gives CATSRELAGGTQGYEQYF.

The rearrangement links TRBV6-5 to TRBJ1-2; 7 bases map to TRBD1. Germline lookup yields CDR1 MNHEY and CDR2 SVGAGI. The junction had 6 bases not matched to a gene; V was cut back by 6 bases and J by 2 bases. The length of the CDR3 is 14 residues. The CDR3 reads CASSAQTGNYGYTF. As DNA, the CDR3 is TGTGCCAGCAGCGCTCAGACAGGGAACTATGGCTACACCTTC.

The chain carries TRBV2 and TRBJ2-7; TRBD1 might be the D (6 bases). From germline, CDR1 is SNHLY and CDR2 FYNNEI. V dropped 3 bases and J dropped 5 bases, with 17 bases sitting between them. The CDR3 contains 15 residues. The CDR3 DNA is TGTGCCAGCAGTGAGCCTCTGGGGGCCTTGGACGAGCAGTACTTC. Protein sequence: CASSEPLGALDEQYF.